This T cell receptor (beta chain) was captured in a study of CD4 T cells in relation to SARS-CoV-2 and coronaviruses. Overall study: Of the patients, about 8 were male, a few female, two Hispanic.

Notes on this clone: Its antigen is as yet unknown.

Overall study results and limits: Culture-expanded clones reflect memory recall rather than primary priming during culture.

This table comes from immunoSEQ multiplex PCR, and its TCRdb copy is limited to in-frame clones, with some not included. This sample carries about 41,000 clones, over 75% of them seen once, and the ten largest clones take roughly 1.2%. 80,000 to 100,000 naive or memory CD4+ cells were cultured with CEF peptides for approximately eleven days. Trimming at V came to 3 bases and at J to 8 bases, leaving 21 bases not matched to a gene. Germline CDR1 and CDR2: GTSNPN and SVGIG (reference sequence). CDR3 length equals 17 residues. The chain has TRBV30 and TRBJ1-2, with TRBD1 matching over 7 bases. The material sequenced was naive CD4+ T cells from PBMCs, cultured in vitro. The subset: naive CD4+ T cells isolated by negative enrichment. The TCR comes from an adult with COVID-19. CDR3 region: CAWRKPGSSGGRQGYTF. CDR3 sequence (DNA): TGTGCCTGGAGGAAACCGGGATCCTCAGGGGGGCGACAGGGCTACACCTTC.